A selection of T cell receptor beta chains follows, all from one sample in a study of a mutant IDH1 vaccine in newly diagnosed glioma. Their specific antigens are unknown. Sequencing was performed with immunoSEQ multiplex PCR; in TCRdb, only in-frame clones are kept and a portion is missing. The sample shows tens of thousands of clones, roughly four fifths of them seen only once. Here the sequenced sample was PBMCs, taken from a glioma patient whose treatment included an IDH1 peptide vaccine. The receptors here all came from a man aged 25 to 40 with glioma. Each CDR3 is given with its conserved first and last residue. D genes are given only for firm matches. Only part of the rows carry a size: once, few, many, or a class if the clone is expanded.

clone_size	v_call	d_call	j_call	cdr3_aa	cdr3_nt
-	TRBV6-5	-	TRBJ1-1	CASTPTTVGEAFF	TGTGCCAGCACCCCGACAACCGTCGGTGAAGCTTTCTTT
-	TRBV6-5	-	TRBJ2-7	CASRLVTGGSYEQYF	TGTGCCAGCAGGCTTGTCACTGGGGGGTCCTACGAGCAGTACTTC
-	TRBV7-9	TRBD1	TRBJ1-1	CASSSVGGTGGGEAFF	TGTGCCAGCAGCTCGGTCGGGGGGACAGGGGGGGGCGAAGCTTTCTTT
-	TRBV2	TRBD2	TRBJ2-7	CASTVSGVGVEQYF	TGTGCCAGCACGGTGAGCGGGGTGGGCGTCGAGCAGTACTTC
-	TRBV7-9	-	TRBJ2-1	CASSPPGSSYNEQFF	TGTGCCAGCAGCCCTCCCGGGAGCTCCTACAATGAGCAGTTCTTC
-	TRBV5-4	TRBD2	TRBJ2-7	CASSWTSGQLSEQYF	TGTGCCAGCAGTTGGACTAGCGGCCAGCTGAGCGAGCAGTACTTC
few	TRBV7-9	-	TRBJ1-4	CASSLSRGENEKLFF	TGTGCCAGCAGCTTATCCCGCGGGGAGAATGAAAAACTGTTTTTT
few	TRBV29-1	-	TRBJ2-7	CSVERRPGEQYF	TGCAGCGTTGAGAGGCGTCCAGGGGAGCAGTACTTC
once	TRBV19	-	TRBJ2-5	CASSSPRGPPRETQYF	TGTGCCAGTAGTTCCCCCCGGGGCCCCCCTCGAGAGACCCAGTACTTC
once	TRBV6-1	TRBD2	TRBJ2-7	CASSEGSGSSYEQYF	TGTGCCAGCAGTGAAGGAAGCGGGAGCAGCTACGAGCAGTACTTC
-	TRBV7-8	-	TRBJ1-4	CASSFRGVPNEKLFF	TGTGCCAGCAGCTTTCGAGGGGTTCCTAATGAAAAACTGTTTTTT
once	TRBV6-6	TRBD1	TRBJ1-2	CASIPGQAFSGYTF	TGTGCCAGCATTCCGGGACAGGCGTTTTCGGGCTACACCTTC
-	TRBV5-1	-	TRBJ2-5	CASSLEDATQETQYF	TGCGCCAGCAGCTTGGAAGACGCTACCCAAGAGACCCAGTACTTC
-	TRBV14	-	TRBJ2-7	CASSQGSYEQYF	TGTGCCAGCAGCCAGGGTTCCTACGAGCAGTACTTC
-	TRBV10-3	TRBD1	TRBJ2-7	CAISSTGDEQYF	TGTGCCATCAGTTCGACAGGGGACGAGCAGTACTTC
-	TRBV14	TRBD1	TRBJ2-5	CASSYRGQETQYF	TGTGCCAGCAGCTACAGGGGTCAAGAGACCCAGTACTTC
-	TRBV5-1	TRBD1	TRBJ2-1	CASSLGTGLNEQFF	TGCGCCAGCAGCCTCGGGACAGGGTTGAATGAGCAGTTCTTC
-	TRBV5-1	-	TRBJ2-7	CASSLEFNEQYF	TGCGCCAGCAGCTTGGAGTTCAACGAGCAGTACTTC
-	TRBV27	TRBD2	TRBJ2-5	CASSASRAGGMAETQYF	TGTGCCAGCAGCGCTTCGCGAGCGGGGGGGATGGCGGAGACCCAGTACTTC
-	TRBV5-4	TRBD2	TRBJ2-7	CASSRASAGVSEQYF	TGTGCCAGCAGCCGCGCTTCCGCGGGAGTCAGCGAGCAGTACTTC
few	TRBV4-1	-	TRBJ1-1	CASSQGGGRLDTEAFF	TGCGCCAGCAGCCAAGGGGGCGGGAGGTTGGACACTGAAGCTTTCTTT
-	TRBV5-4	-	TRBJ2-1	CASSFGPQQAYNEQFF	TGTGCCAGCAGCTTCGGGCCCCAGCAAGCCTACAATGAGCAGTTCTTC
-	TRBV6-1	-	TRBJ1-1	CASSDVGRTEAFF	TGTGCCAGCAGTGATGTGGGACGCACTGAAGCTTTCTTT
-	TRBV5-4	-	TRBJ2-7	CASSLTGRDYEQYF	TGTGCCAGCAGCTTGACGGGGAGAGACTACGAGCAGTACTTC
-	TRBV10-2	-	TRBJ1-1	CASRVQVTTEAFF	TGCGCCAGCAGAGTACAGGTGACAACTGAAGCTTTCTTT
-	TRBV5-1	-	TRBJ2-5	CASSLGEGPETQYF	TGCGCCAGCAGCTTGGGAGAGGGCCCGGAGACCCAGTACTTC
-	TRBV7-9	-	TRBJ2-5	CASSLAPRGVETQYF	TGTGCCAGCAGCTTAGCGCCTAGGGGCGTAGAGACCCAGTACTTC
-	TRBV5-1	-	TRBJ2-1	CASSPGLASYNEQFF	TGCGCCAGCAGCCCCGGACTCGCGTCCTACAATGAGCAGTTCTTC
-	TRBV7-2	TRBD2	TRBJ2-3	CASSFLTSGPTDTQYF	TGTGCCAGCAGCTTTCTTACTAGCGGGCCCACAGATACGCAGTATTTT
-	TRBV5-1	-	TRBJ2-7	CASSLVERSSYEQYF	TGCGCCAGCAGCCTGGTGGAGCGGAGCTCCTACGAGCAGTACTTC
-	TRBV19	-	TRBJ1-5	CASTSNWGRNSNQPQHF	TGTGCCAGTACCTCCAACTGGGGCAGAAATAGCAATCAGCCCCAGCATTTT
-	TRBV19	-	TRBJ2-5	CASSIKEIQETQYF	TGTGCCAGTAGTATTAAGGAGATTCAAGAGACCCAGTACTTC
-	TRBV5-6	TRBD1	TRBJ1-2	CASSLGDRDYGYTF	TGTGCCAGCAGCTTGGGAGACAGGGACTATGGCTACACCTTC
-	TRBV5-4	TRBD1	TRBJ1-1	CASSWDSVEAFF	TGTGCCAGCAGCTGGGACAGTGTGGAAGCTTTCTTT
-	TRBV19	-	TRBJ2-5	CASSMRDIRTQYF	TGTGCCAGTAGTATGAGGGATATAAGGACCCAGTACTTC
once	TRBV5-4	TRBD2	TRBJ2-1	CASSSAGRNEQFF	TGTGCCAGCAGCTCAGCGGGGCGGAATGAGCAGTTCTTC
once	TRBV6-5	TRBD1	TRBJ2-1	CASSFGLSGGWEQFF	TGTGCCAGCAGCTTTGGACTCTCAGGGGGATGGGAGCAGTTCTTC
-	TRBV2	-	TRBJ2-3	CASQVDPSTDTQYF	TGTGCCTCCCAGGTGGACCCTAGCACAGATACGCAGTATTTT
-	TRBV7-9	-	TRBJ2-1	CASSPQGRPTYNNEQFF	TGTGCCAGCAGCCCCCAGGGGAGGCCGACCTACAACAATGAGCAGTTCTTC
-	TRBV5-1	-	TRBJ2-7	CASSLVQSYEQYF	TGCGCCAGCAGCTTGGTTCAGAGCTACGAGCAGTACTTC
few	TRBV5-5	TRBD1	TRBJ1-1	CASRRGQANTEAFF	TGTGCCAGCAGGAGAGGACAGGCTAACACTGAAGCTTTCTTT
-	TRBV4-1	-	TRBJ2-7	CASSQAPGSRNEQYF	TGCGCCAGCAGCCAAGCTCCAGGGTCCCGGAACGAGCAGTACTTC
-	TRBV18	-	TRBJ1-1	CASSLDNTEAFF	TGTGCCAGCTCACTAGATAACACTGAAGCTTTCTTT
-	TRBV10-3	TRBD1	TRBJ1-2	CAITRQGAGYTF	TGTGCCATCACCCGACAGGGGGCTGGCTACACCTTC
-	TRBV19	-	TRBJ1-5	CASSALYKDQPQHF	TGTGCCAGTAGTGCACTATACAAAGATCAGCCCCAGCATTTT
-	TRBV19	TRBD1	TRBJ2-7	CAVRGPDEQYF	TGTGCCGTTAGGGGGCCCGACGAGCAGTACTTC
-	TRBV19	TRBD1	TRBJ2-7	CASSILTGAYEQYF	TGTGCCAGTAGTATATTAACAGGGGCTTACGAGCAGTACTTC
-	TRBV14	-	TRBJ1-3	CASSQVPNGGTRNTIYF	TGTGCCAGCAGCCAAGTCCCAAACGGGGGGACTAGAAACACCATATATTTT
-	TRBV11-2	-	TRBJ1-1	CASSLAQRYTEAFF	TGTGCCAGCAGCTTAGCCCAGAGGTATACTGAAGCTTTCTTT